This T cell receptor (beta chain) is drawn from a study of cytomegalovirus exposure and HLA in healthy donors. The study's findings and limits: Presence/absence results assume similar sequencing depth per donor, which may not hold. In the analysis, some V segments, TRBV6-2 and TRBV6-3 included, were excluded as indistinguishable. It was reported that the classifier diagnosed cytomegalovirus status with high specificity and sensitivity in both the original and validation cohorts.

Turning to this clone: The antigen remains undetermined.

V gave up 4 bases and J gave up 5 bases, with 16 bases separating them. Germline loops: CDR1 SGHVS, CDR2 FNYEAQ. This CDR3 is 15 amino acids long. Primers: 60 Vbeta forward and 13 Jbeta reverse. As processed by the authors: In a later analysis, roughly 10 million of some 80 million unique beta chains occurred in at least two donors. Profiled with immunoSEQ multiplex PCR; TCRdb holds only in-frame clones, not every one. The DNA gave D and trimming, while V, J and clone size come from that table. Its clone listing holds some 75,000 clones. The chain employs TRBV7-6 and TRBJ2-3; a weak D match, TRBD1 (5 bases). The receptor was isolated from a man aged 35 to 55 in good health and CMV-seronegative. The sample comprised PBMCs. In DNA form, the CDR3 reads TGTGCCAGCAGCTCCGCTGGGGCCCTGGGAGATACGCAGTATTTT. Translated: CASSSAGALGDTQYF.